A single sample gave rise to the 32 T cell receptor beta chains below, sequenced in a study of blood T cell repertoires in COVID-19. Libraries were prepared by immunoSEQ multiplex PCR; TCRdb keeps only in-frame clonotypes and omits some of them. The sample consists of about 260,000 clones, over 75% of them appearing once. The sequenced material came from peripheral blood. The receptor set was obtained from a human donor in a cohort sampled during active COVID-19.

This chain links TRBV20-1 with TRBJ1-1; 7 positions agree with TRBD1. Germline V lookup: CDR1 DFQATT, CDR2 SNEGSKA (reference sequence). The V and J ends lost 7 bases and 5 bases, in that order; junction bases with no gene match: 4. The CDR3 is 11 residues long. The CDR3 here is CSVPDRTEAFF. The DNA for the CDR3 is TGCAGTGTCCCGGACAGGACTGAAGCTTTCTTT.

V and J are TRBV27 and TRBJ1-2; no clear D gene. The germline V and J ends were trimmed by 4 bases and 4 bases, with 13 bases remaining between them. Germline-derived CDR1 and CDR2 are MNHEY and SMNVEV (reference sequence). The CDR3 length is 14 residues. Here the CDR3 reads CASSSPGAPYGYTF. In DNA, the CDR3 is TGTGCCAGCAGTTCTCCTGGAGCCCCCTATGGCTACACCTTC.

This rearrangement joins TRBV3-1 (or the pseudogene TRBV3-2) to TRBJ2-3; a possible D gene is TRBD2 (6 bases). Between the trimmed V and J ends, which lost 4 bases and 3 bases, there was a span of 14 bases. The CDR3 totals 15 residues. Germline assignment: CDR1 LGHDT and CDR2 YNNKEL (reference sequence). CDR3 bases: TGTGCCAGCAGCCGGTCAGCGGGCCTGACAGATACGCAGTATTTT. Translated: CASSRSAGLTDTQYF.

The gene calls are TRBV7-6 and TRBJ2-2; tentatively, D is TRBD2 (5 bases). The V end lost 1 base, the J end lost 5 bases, and 5 bases lay between the germline ends. CDR3 length equals 13 residues. Germline lookup yields CDR1 SGHVS and CDR2 FNYEAQ. In nucleotides, the CDR3 is TGTGCCAGCAGCTTAGGAGGGACCGGGGAGCTGTTTTTT. Encoded protein: CASSLGGTGELFF.

The rearrangement links TRBV18 to TRBJ2-1; 14 nucleotides line up with TRBD2. Trimming at V came to 6 bases and at J to 8 bases, leaving 9 bases not matched to a gene. Germline V CDR1 and CDR2: KGHSH, LQKENI. The CDR3 has 16 amino acids. The CDR3 coding sequence is TGTGCCAGCTCCCCGACGACTAGCGGGAGGGCAGATGAGCAGTTCTTC. Translating gives CASSPTTSGRADEQFF. Supplemented by reference TRBV18 and TRBJ2-1, the full variable domain reads NAGVMQNPRHLVRRRGQEARLRCSPMKGHSHVYWYRQLPEEGLKFMVYLQKENIIDESGMPKERFSAEFPKEGPSILRIQQVVRGDSAAYFCASSPTTSGRADEQFFGPGTRLTVL.

This clone occurred a few times. The chain carries TRBV4-3 and TRBJ1-2; maybe TRBD1 (5 bases). Germline loops: CDR1 LGHNA, CDR2 YSLEER. The CDR3 is 17 amino acids. V was trimmed by 0 bases and J by 0 bases, leaving 14 bases between them. The CDR3 DNA reads TGCGCCAGCAGCCAAGAATGGAGACAGAGCACTAACTATGGCTACACCTTC. It is translated as CASSQEWRQSTNYGYTF.

The chain combines TRBV19 with TRBJ2-1; perhaps TRBD2 as D (6 bases). The CDR3 totals 16 residues. Trimming pared 1 base from V and 5 bases from J, leaving 15 bases between. Looked up from germline, CDR1 is LNHDA and CDR2 is SQIVND (reference sequence). CDR3: CASSIGAGFLNNEQFF. The DNA for the CDR3 is TGTGCCAGTAGTATAGGGGCGGGATTTCTAAACAATGAGCAGTTCTTC.

A single count supports this clone. The chain combines TRBV28 with TRBJ1-4, with TRBD1 matching over 7 bases. CDR1 is MDHEN and CDR2 is SYDVKM in the germline V gene. With V trimmed by 6 bases and J by 8 bases, 12 bases remained unmatched. The CDR3 has 15 amino acids. CDR3 DNA sequence: TGTGCCAGCAGACAGGGGCGCGGACCGAGGGAAAAACTGTTTTTT. The encoded protein is CASRQGRGPREKLFF.

This chain links TRBV3-1 (or the pseudogene TRBV3-2) with TRBJ1-3; a weak D match, TRBD1 (6 bases). Germline values: CDR1 LGHDT, CDR2 YNNKEL (reference sequence). Deletions cut 5 bases from V and 2 bases from J, with 13 bases between. CDR3 size: 15 residues. The CDR3 here is CASSSGQIPGNTIYF. CDR3 DNA sequence: TGTGCCAGCAGCTCGGGACAAATTCCTGGAAACACCATATATTTT.

The chain joins TRBV5-1 to TRBJ1-5; D unresolved. Per the germline V gene, CDR1 is SGHRS and CDR2 is YFSETQ. V lost 0 bases and J 2 bases, leaving 12 bases between the germline ends. The CDR3 totals 16 residues. CDR3 in amino acids: CASSLGSTGGNQPQHF. CDR3 DNA sequence: TGCGCCAGCAGCTTGGGTTCCACCGGGGGCAATCAGCCCCAGCATTTT.

The chain has TRBV7-8 and TRBJ1-1, with TRBD1 matching 9 bases. With V trimmed by 5 bases and J by 3 bases, 10 bases remained unmatched. The V gene's germline CDR1 is SGHVS and CDR2 FQNEAQ. There are 16 residues in the CDR3. Here the CDR3 reads CASSLRDRVLDTEAFF. The CDR3 nucleotides are TGTGCCAGCAGCCTCCGGGACAGGGTATTGGACACTGAAGCTTTCTTT.

This clone was seen once. In nucleotides, the CDR3 is TGTGCCAGCAGCCGCCGGGGCTCTGGGGCCAACGTCCTGACTTTC. Residues: CASSRRGSGANVLTF. The chain employs TRBV13 and TRBJ2-6; maybe TRBD2 (5 bases). This CDR3 is 15 amino acids long. Germline values: CDR1 PRHDT, CDR2 FYEKMQ (reference sequence). V was trimmed by 5 bases and J by 0 bases, leaving 8 bases between them.

V gene TRBV21-1 combines with J gene TRBJ2-7; the listed D gene, TRBD1, was not tested against the DNA. TRBV21-1 is a recognized pseudogene. CDR3 length: 15 residues. CDR3 sequence (DNA): TGTGCCAGCAGCAGCGACAGGTCCGATCCCCACGAGCAGTACTTC. Protein product: CASSSDRSDPHEQYF.

Only a few counts were recorded for this clone. Distinct nucleotide sequences in the sample also encode this CDR3. The CDR3: CASSRTGNTEAFF. Here the CDR3 DNA reads TGTGCCAGTAGTCGTACAGGTAACACTGAAGCTTTCTTT. This chain uses TRBV19 with TRBJ1-1; maybe TRBD1 (5 bases). V lost 5 bases and J lost 2, with 9 bases in between. Germline V gives CDR1 LNHDA, CDR2 SQIVND (reference sequence). CDR3 length: 13 amino acids.

This sequence joins TRBV18 and TRBJ2-5; 8 bases are a match to TRBD2. The CDR3 has 16 amino acids. Germline V CDR1 and CDR2: KGHSH, LQKENI. V trimming: 3 bases; J trimming: 5 bases; junction bases outside the gene matches: 11. The CDR3 DNA follows: TGTGCCAGCTCACCTAGCCTTAGCGGGATTGGGGAGACCCAGTACTTC. Translated: CASSPSLSGIGETQYF. The complete variable domain, with remaining parts taken from reference TRBV18 and TRBJ2-5, reads NAGVMQNPRHLVRRRGQEARLRCSPMKGHSHVYWYRQLPEEGLKFMVYLQKENIIDESGMPKERFSAEFPKEGPSILRIQQVVRGDSAAYFCASSPSLSGIGETQYFGPGTRLLVL.

V and J are TRBV13 and TRBJ2-5, with TRBD1 matching over 7 bases. There are 14 residues in the CDR3. Germline V CDR1 and CDR2: PRHDT, FYEKMQ (reference sequence). Trimming took 1 base from V and 2 from J; bases not matched to a gene: 1. The CDR3 DNA reads TGTGCCAGCAGCTTAGACAGGGGTCAAGAGACCCAGTACTTC. Translated: CASSLDRGQETQYF.

The chain uses TRBV5-1 and TRBJ2-4; D ambiguous. Germline loops: CDR1 SGHRS, CDR2 YFSETQ. V lost 4 bases to trimming and J lost 4 bases, with 18 bases between them. This CDR3 is 16 amino acids long. The CDR3 nucleotides read TGCGCCAGCAGCGATAAGGCTGGGCAGCCGAAAAACATTCAGTACTTC. Its translation: CASSDKAGQPKNIQYF.

The rearrangement uses TRBV5-6 and TRBJ1-1; no clear D. The CDR3 has 16 amino acids. The germline V gene has CDR1 SGHDT and CDR2 YYEEEE. V lost 2 bases and J 1 base, leaving 15 bases between the germline ends. The CDR3 protein is CASSFQRPPGNTEAFF. The CDR3 DNA reads TGTGCCAGCAGCTTTCAACGGCCTCCGGGGAACACTGAAGCTTTCTTT.

This chain uses TRBV7-9 with TRBJ2-7, with TRBD1 as a possible D gene (5 bases). Germline CDR1 reads SEHNR; CDR2 reads FQNEAQ (reference sequence). Trimming removed 6 bases at V and 1 base at J, with 10 bases between. The CDR3 runs 13 residues. This chain's CDR3 is CASRPTGSYEQYF. The CDR3 DNA reads TGTGCCAGCAGGCCTACAGGTTCCTACGAGCAGTACTTC.

V gene TRBV7-9 combines with J gene TRBJ2-7; TRBD1 might be the D (6 bases). Trimming removed 6 bases at V and 2 bases at J, with 20 bases between. Germline V CDR1 and CDR2: SEHNR, FQNEAQ (reference sequence). The CDR3 contains 16 residues. DNA for the CDR3: TGTGCCAGCAGACCCCTCTACAGGGTGTCCGCCTACGAGCAGTACTTC. It yields the protein CASRPLYRVSAYEQYF.

About this clone: Other DNA sequences from this sample encode an identical CDR3 as well. The rearrangement links TRBV27 to TRBJ1-2; no clear D gene. The CDR3 is 13 residues long. V lost 3 bases and J lost 7, with 12 bases in between. In germline, CDR1 is MNHEY, CDR2 SMNVEV (reference sequence). This chain's CDR3 is CASSFGGGRGYTF. CDR3 DNA: TGTGCCAGCAGTTTCGGAGGAGGGCGTGGCTACACCTTC.

This clone was seen just once. The chain has TRBV7-2 and TRBJ2-3, with D hard to call. Trimming took off 5 bases at V and 4 bases at J, with 7 bases between the two ends. CDR3 length: 12 amino acids. CDR1 SGHTA and CDR2 FQGNSA come from the germline V gene. The chain's CDR3 is CASSPTADTQYF. The CDR3 coding sequence is TGTGCCAGCAGCCCTACCGCAGATACGCAGTATTTT.

The V and J genes are TRBV11-3 and TRBJ2-6; D possibly corresponds to TRBD2 (6 bases). The V gene's germline CDR1 is SGHNT and CDR2 YENEEA. The CDR3 is 14 amino acids. V was trimmed by 4 bases and J by 2 bases, leaving 6 bases between them. The CDR3 spells CASSSGAGANVLTF. DNA for the CDR3: TGTGCCAGCAGCTCGGGAGCTGGGGCCAACGTCCTGACTTTC.

The V and J genes are TRBV5-1 and TRBJ1-3; D ambiguous. The CDR3 extends over 13 amino acids. Germline CDR1 and CDR2: SGHRS and YFSETQ. Trimming took 3 bases from V and 8 from J, leaving 12 bases between them. For the CDR3, the DNA is TGCGCCAGCAGCTCGGATCGACAAGACACCATATATTTT. This encodes CASSSDRQDTIYF.

V usage is TRBV2 and J usage is TRBJ2-7, with TRBD1 as a possible D gene (5 bases). Trimming left V 3 bases short and J 6 bases short, with 18 bases between. Germline CDR1 is SNHLY and CDR2 is FYNNEI. The CDR3 loop spans 15 amino acids. The CDR3 sequence: CASSENPVTGSEQYF. CDR3 DNA: TGTGCCAGCAGTGAGAACCCGGTTACAGGTTCCGAGCAGTACTTC.

V usage is TRBV5-4 and J usage is TRBJ2-3; unclear D gene. Deletions cut 0 bases from V and 7 bases from J, with 6 bases between. The CDR3 totals 12 residues. CDR1 and CDR2 (germline): SGHNT, YYREEE (reference sequence). The CDR3 region has the DNA TGTGCCAGCAGCTTGGAGCTGAATACGCAGTATTTT. Protein: CASSLELNTQYF.

This clone was seen more than once but under ten times. This chain connects TRBV11-2 to TRBJ1-2; D unclear. CDR3 length: 18 amino acids. The germline gives CDR1 SGHAT, CDR2 FQNNGV. V was trimmed by 3 bases and J by 4 bases, leaving 24 bases between them. The CDR3 region has the DNA TGTGCCAGCAGCTTGGGGTTTCCAACAGCGGCCCTTCCCTATGGCTACACCTTC. This gives the protein CASSLGFPTAALPYGYTF.

This chain uses TRBV27 with TRBJ2-1; TRBD1 is a possible D gene (7 bases). V was clipped by 3 bases and J by 7 bases, with 16 bases between them. The CDR3 is 15 residues long. Germline V gives CDR1 MNHEY, CDR2 SMNVEV (reference sequence). The CDR3 DNA reads TGTGCCAGCAGTTTCGGGCAGGGGGGTCGGAATGAGCAGTTCTTC. This sequence encodes CASSFGQGGRNEQFF.

V usage is TRBV3-1 (or the pseudogene TRBV3-2) and J usage is TRBJ2-3; 8 bases are shared with TRBD2. There are 16 residues in the CDR3. CDR1 and CDR2 (germline): LGHDT, YNNKEL (reference sequence). With 5 bases clipped from V and 7 bases from J, the junction kept 14 bases outside the gene matches. CDR3 amino acids: CASSNAGGGPRNTQYF. The DNA of the CDR3 is TGTGCCAGCAGCAATGCGGGGGGAGGGCCAAGAAATACGCAGTATTTT.

This rearrangement joins TRBV6-6 to TRBJ1-5; the D gene is possibly TRBD1 (6 bases). CDR3 length equals 14 residues. The germline V and J ends were trimmed by 2 bases and 7 bases, with 12 bases remaining between them. The germline V gene has CDR1 MNHNY and CDR2 SVGAGI (reference sequence). In DNA form, the CDR3 reads TGTGCCAGCAGTTACAACAGGGTGAAGCAGCCCCAGCATTTT. It codes for CASSYNRVKQPQHF.

This chain links TRBV7-8 with TRBJ1-5; perhaps TRBD1 as D (5 bases). The CDR3 is 17 residues long. Germline CDR1 reads SGHVS; CDR2 reads FQNEAQ. V was cut by 2 bases and J by 5 bases, with 19 bases left in between. CDR3 in amino acids: CASSLQYGTEGHQPQHF. In DNA, the CDR3 is TGTGCCAGCAGCTTACAGTATGGTACGGAGGGGCATCAGCCCCAGCATTTT.

This chain joins TRBV27 and TRBJ2-1; D call uncertain. The CDR3 has 15 amino acids. Trimming pared 2 bases from V and 11 bases from J, leaving 19 bases between. Germline loops: CDR1 MNHEY, CDR2 SMNVEV (reference sequence). CDR3 nucleotide sequence: TGTGCCAGCAGTTTAAGTCCCTTTGAGGTAATTAAGCAGTTCTTC. Encoded protein: CASSLSPFEVIKQFF.